A single T cell receptor (beta chain) is shown here with its context. The target antigen is unknown. Deep level was the assay's run setting. The authors split each subset's genomic DNA evenly across several immunoSEQ plates. The method was immunoSEQ multiplex PCR; TCRdb's version includes in-frame clones alone and lacks a portion of them. The sample holds 100,000 to 120,000 clones; around 71% are singletons and the top ten take 20% to 25%. This CDR3 region has 16 residues. The V gene's germline CDR1 is LNHDA and CDR2 SQIVND (reference sequence). V dropped 4 bases and J dropped 0 bases, with 16 bases sitting between them. This record comes from a study of shared clonotypes between healthy human individuals. Overall study findings and caveats: Tissue TCR repertoires likely differ from these blood-only repertoires.

The rearrangement uses TRBV19 and TRBJ2-7, with D perhaps matching TRBD1 (6 bases). The specimen sequenced was memory CD8+ T cells sorted from blood. Subset in this sample: CD45RO+ cells pooled with CCR7-negative TemRA cells. This clonotype originated in a woman in her twenties or thirties in good health. The CDR3 nucleotides read TGTGCCAGTAGTACCGAACACGGACAGTTCTCCTACGAGCAGTACTTC. Translating gives CASSTEHGQFSYEQYF.